What follows are 18 T cell receptor beta chains derived from one specimen sequenced in a study of beta chain features in type 1 diabetes. The antigens these receptors bind are not known. Reverse transcription of all isolated RNA meant that expressed TCRB transcripts were sequenced. The protocol was immunoSEQ multiplex PCR, while the TCRdb copy is restricted to in-frame clones and leaves out a portion. The table records approximately 130,000 clones, 17% of them present only once. Findings and limits, study-wide: Patients with Type 1 diabetes showed moderately but significantly shorter TCRB CDR3s in all four CD4+ subsets.

Sequencing input: central memory CD4+ T cells from blood. The origin of the receptors is a man in his late teens or twenties with type 1 diabetes.

In this sample, this clone turned up a few times. The gene calls are TRBV7-2 and TRBJ1-2, with a tentative D call TRBD1 (5 bases). Trimming shortened V by 2 bases and J by 5 bases, and 12 bases separated the two germline ends. The germline gives CDR1 SGHTA, CDR2 FQGNSA. The CDR3 is 14 residues long. CDR3 coding DNA: TGTGCCAGCAGCTTATGGGACGGTGATTATGGCTACACCTTC. This gives the protein CASSLWDGDYGYTF.

The V gene is TRBV5-1, the J gene TRBJ2-5, with D perhaps TRBD1 or TRBD2 (5 bases each). The V end lost 7 bases, the J end lost 3 bases, and 16 bases lay between the germline ends. CDR3 length: 14 residues. CDR1 and CDR2 from the germline V gene are SGHRS and YFSETQ. The CDR3 nucleotides read TGCGCCAGCGGATCCGGGACGCCGAAAGAGACCCAGTACTTC. This sequence encodes CASGSGTPKETQYF.

This clone was detected a few times. The chain employs TRBV7-2 and TRBJ2-1; 12 bases fit TRBD1. Germline lookup yields CDR1 SGHTA and CDR2 FQGNSA. The CDR3 totals 14 residues. The V gene end was trimmed by 6 bases and the J gene end by 6 bases; junction bases not matched to a gene: 3. The CDR3 DNA sequence: TGTGCCAGCAGACCGGGACAGGGGGCCAATGAGCAGTTCTTC. This gives the protein CASRPGQGANEQFF.

This clone appeared a few times. The chain is built from TRBV7-9 and TRBJ2-1, with TRBD2 identical over 10 bases. V shed 1 base and J 7 bases; nucleotides not matched to a gene: 7. Per germline, CDR1 SEHNR and CDR2 FQNEAQ (reference sequence). The CDR3 runs to 16 residues. The CDR3 spells CASSLGRLAGVNEQFF. As DNA, the CDR3 is TGTGCCAGCAGCTTAGGCCGTCTAGCGGGAGTTAATGAGCAGTTCTTC.

This clone was counted once. The chain combines TRBV9 with TRBJ2-5; 10 bases are a match to TRBD2. This CDR3 is built from 16 residues. Losses at the gene ends were 4 bases for V and 1 base for J; bases not matched to a gene: 7. The germline V gene encodes CDR1 SGDLS and CDR2 YYNGEE. In nucleotides, the CDR3 is TGTGCCAGCAGCCCCCTAGGACTAGCGGCCCAAGAGACCCAGTACTTC. This translates into CASSPLGLAAQETQYF.

This clone was found many times. The chain couples TRBV28 to TRBJ2-7; tentatively, D is TRBD2 (5 bases). Trimming took 11 bases from V and 0 from J, leaving 8 bases between them. This CDR3 is built from 11 residues. The germline V gene encodes CDR1 MDHEN and CDR2 SYDVKM. CDR3 sequence: CASAGSYEQYF. The CDR3 coding sequence is TGTGCCTCCGCGGGCTCCTACGAGCAGTACTTC.

This clone occurred many times. The J gene is TRBJ2-3, the V gene TRBV6-1; tentatively, D is TRBD2 (6 bases). The CDR3 totals 17 residues. Per germline, CDR1 MNHNS and CDR2 SASEGT. The V end was cut by 3 bases, the J end by 6 bases, with 22 bases between. The CDR3 DNA reads TGTGCCAGCAGTGATGGGCAGGGAGGCTTTTGGGGGGATACGCAGTATTTT. Its translation is CASSDGQGGFWGDTQYF.

There are a few counts of this clone. V gene TRBV5-1 combines with J gene TRBJ2-7; D uncertain. The germline V and J ends were trimmed by 4 bases and 2 bases, with 10 bases remaining between them. CDR3 length: 13 residues. From germline, CDR1 is SGHRS and CDR2 YFSETQ. CDR3 amino acids: CASSNILAYEQYF. The CDR3 DNA reads as TGCGCCAGCAGCAACATTCTCGCCTACGAGCAGTACTTC.

This clone was detected a few times. The chain has TRBV5-1 and TRBJ2-5; D uncertain. The length of the CDR3 is 12 residues. Germline-derived CDR1 and CDR2 are SGHRS and YFSETQ. Trimming stripped 4 bases from V and 0 bases from J, with 4 bases between. DNA for the CDR3: TGCGCCAGCAGCCCAGACCAAGAGACCCAGTACTTC. This codes for CASSPDQETQYF.

The chain recombines TRBV5-1 with TRBJ2-1; possible D gene TRBD1, 5 bases. The V gene's germline CDR1 is SGHRS and CDR2 YFSETQ. This CDR3 is built from 12 residues. V lost 0 bases and J 11 bases, leaving 9 bases between the germline ends. The CDR3 DNA sequence: TGCGCCAGCAGCTTGGAAGGGGAAAAGCAGTTCTTC. Encoded protein: CASSLEGEKQFF.

In its sample, this clone was seen a few times. V is TRBV6-6 and J is TRBJ2-1, with 9 bases lining up with TRBD1. Losses at the gene ends were 6 bases for V and 0 bases for J; bases not matched to a gene: 3. The CDR3 is 15 amino acids. Germline assignment: CDR1 MNHNY and CDR2 SVGAGI (reference sequence). CDR3 loop: CASRTDRGSYNEQFF. The CDR3 region has the DNA TGTGCCAGCAGGACGGACAGGGGCTCCTACAATGAGCAGTTCTTC.

CDR3 loop: CASSPLGVYEQYF. CDR3 in DNA: TGTGCCAGCAGCCCCTTGGGGGTCTACGAGCAGTACTTC. V and J are TRBV5-6 and TRBJ2-7; D is perhaps TRBD1 or TRBD2 (5 bases each). The V end was cut by 4 bases, the J end by 3 bases, with 11 bases between. The CDR3 covers 13 residues. Germline-derived CDR1 and CDR2 are SGHDT and YYEEEE.

This clone was counted between two and nine times. The chain carries TRBV9 and TRBJ1-1; D gene unclear. This CDR3 spans 16 amino acids. The germline CDR1 and CDR2 sequences are SGDLS and YYNGEE. Between the trimmed V and J ends, which lost 0 bases and 1 base, there was a span of 13 bases. The CDR3 here is CASSVVFPQRNTEAFF. In DNA, the CDR3 is TGTGCCAGCAGCGTAGTCTTTCCCCAGCGGAACACTGAAGCTTTCTTT.

The genes are TRBV7-6 and TRBJ1-2; tentative D call: TRBD1 (6 bases). Germline V gene lookup returns CDR1 SGHVS and CDR2 FNYEAQ. This CDR3 has 13 amino acids. The ends were cut back, 2 bases at V and 6 bases at J, with 10 bases in the middle. CDR3 amino acids: CASSLSPGDGYTF. CDR3 sequence (DNA): TGTGCCAGCAGCTTATCACCAGGGGATGGCTACACCTTC.

This clone was seen only a few times. V is TRBV10-3 and J is TRBJ2-7, with 8 positions matching TRBD1. The CDR3 is made up of 13 amino acids. Germline CDR1 ENHRY, CDR2 SYGVKD. V was pared by 10 bases and J by 4 bases, with 9 bases of the junction left unmatched. CDR3 sequence reads: CATQTGEEYEQYF. The CDR3 DNA sequence: TGTGCCACCCAGACAGGGGAGGAGTACGAGCAGTACTTC.

The chain couples TRBV5-1 to TRBJ2-2; D unclear. CDR3 length: 14 amino acids. Trimming pared 0 bases from V and 3 bases from J, leaving 6 bases between. Germline V gene lookup returns CDR1 SGHRS and CDR2 YFSETQ. CDR3 DNA sequence: TGCGCCAGCAGCTTGGAGGCGTACACCGGGGAGCTGTTTTTT. Amino acid sequence: CASSLEAYTGELFF.

This clone turned up a few times. The chain combines TRBV5-1 with TRBJ2-1, with 8 positions matching TRBD1. The CDR3 is 15 amino acids. Germline assignment: CDR1 SGHRS and CDR2 YFSETQ. With 4 bases clipped from V and 7 bases from J, the junction kept 10 bases outside the gene matches. CDR3 DNA: TGCGCCAGCAGCCCGGGACAGGAGGCGTCGAATGAGCAGTTCTTC. It specifies CASSPGQEASNEQFF.

The chain combines TRBV4-1 with TRBJ2-7, with D unresolved. Germline CDR1 MGHRA, CDR2 YSYEKL. V was pared by 4 bases and J by 3 bases, with 13 bases between. There are 14 residues in the CDR3. CDR3 in amino acids: CASSLRRGSYEQYF. DNA of the CDR3: TGCGCCAGCAGCCTTCGCCGTGGCAGCTACGAGCAGTACTTC.